The next 14 T cell receptor beta chains were all read from a single sample in a study of T cell responses to AZD1222 COVID-19 vaccine. Clones were read by immunoSEQ multiplex PCR, and TCRdb kept only the in-frame ones, dropping some. The sample yields roughly 93,000 clones, 89% seen once. The sample in question was peripheral blood, obtained on day 0 of AZD1222 vaccination. The receptor set was obtained from an adult in good health.

The chain uses TRBV9 and TRBJ2-5; TRBD2 agrees at 10 bases. The CDR3 has 17 amino acids. The germline CDR1 and CDR2 sequences are SGDLS and YYNGEE. J was trimmed by 5 bases and V by 0 bases; bases with no gene match: 10. CDR3 protein: CASSVGGSGGFGETQYF. CDR3 DNA sequence: TGTGCCAGCAGCGTAGGAGGTAGCGGGGGGTTCGGGGAGACCCAGTACTTC.

This sequence joins TRBV10-3 and TRBJ2-1, with TRBD2 as a possible D gene (7 bases). Trimming took off 3 bases at V and 10 bases at J, with 19 bases between the two ends. The CDR3 spans 15 residues. Germline CDR1 reads ENHRY; CDR2 reads SYGVKD. The CDR3 spells CAISEKGGRGEEQFF. In nucleotides, the CDR3 is TGTGCCATCAGTGAAAAAGGGGGTCGGGGGGAGGAGCAGTTCTTC.

V is TRBV12-3 or TRBV12-4 and J is TRBJ1-6; 9 bases line up with TRBD1. J gave up 10 bases and V 7 bases, and 5 bases lay outside the gene matches. The CDR3 contains 13 residues. The CDR3 protein is CASTGQGQSPLHF. CDR3 nucleotides: TGTGCCAGCACCGGACAGGGGCAGTCACCCCTCCACTTT.

This chain joins TRBV12-3 or TRBV12-4 and TRBJ1-5; D is unresolved. The CDR3 extends over 12 amino acids. The V end was cut by 5 bases, the J end by 7 bases, with 9 bases between. The CDR3 nucleotides read TGTGCCAGCAGTCCGAATTGGCAGCCCCAGCATTTT. Translating gives CASSPNWQPQHF.

V gene TRBV7-2 combines with J gene TRBJ2-1; D is possibly TRBD1 or TRBD2 (5 bases each). The CDR3 contains 14 residues. Germline CDR1 and CDR2: SGHTA and FQGNSA. With 2 bases removed from V and 6 bases from J, the gap between germline ends came to 11 bases. The CDR3 sequence: CASSLRRQGNEQFF. The CDR3 region has the DNA TGTGCCAGCAGCTTAAGGAGGCAGGGCAATGAGCAGTTCTTC.

This chain links TRBV3-1 (or the pseudogene TRBV3-2) with TRBJ1-2, with D hard to call. The CDR3 has 14 residues. Trimming stripped 1 base from V and 2 bases from J, with 8 bases between. Germline CDR1 and CDR2: LGHDT and YNNKEL (reference sequence). This CDR3 is CASSQVGRNYGYTF. The CDR3 DNA reads TGTGCCAGCAGCCAAGTTGGCAGGAACTATGGCTACACCTTC.

J is TRBJ1-3 and V is TRBV9, with D hard to call. The CDR3 contains 13 residues. V was cut by 4 bases and J by 4 bases, with 9 bases left in between. Germline V gene sequence: CDR1 SGDLS, CDR2 YYNGEE. CDR3 amino acids: CASSPSSGNTIYF. DNA of the CDR3: TGTGCCAGCAGCCCCTCCTCGGGAAACACCATATATTTT.

The genes are TRBV5-1 and TRBJ2-5; D uncertain. CDR3 size: 13 residues. Germline lookup yields CDR1 SGHRS and CDR2 YFSETQ. V was pared by 7 bases and J by 0 bases, with 10 bases between. In nucleotides, the CDR3 is TGCGCCAGCCGACTGACGGACCAAGAGACCCAGTACTTC. This translates into CASRLTDQETQYF. The full variable domain, completed using reference TRBV5-1 and TRBJ2-5, is KAGVTQTPRYLIKTRGQQVTLSCSPISGHRSVSWYQQTPGQGLQFLFEYFSETQRNKGNFPGRFSGRQFSNSRSEMNVSTLELGDSALYLCASRLTDQETQYFGPGTRLLVL.

This clone was detected a few times. One junction end disagrees with the germline gene, perhaps due to a read error. The V and J genes are TRBV9 and TRBJ2-7; TRBD2 might be the D (5 bases). Germline V gives CDR1 SGDLS, CDR2 YYNGEE. The CDR3 is made up of 15 amino acids. CDR3 residues: CASSQQPGFLYEQCF. The CDR3 DNA follows: TGTGCCAGCAGCCAACAACCGGGATTCTTATACGAGCAGTGCTTC.

This chain connects TRBV5-8 to TRBJ1-5; D is uncertain. CDR1 SGHTS and CDR2 YDEGEE come from the germline V gene. The CDR3 spans 16 residues. V shed 0 bases and J shed 5 bases, with 15 bases lying between them. The CDR3 here is CASSLAVWASDQPQHF. CDR3 nucleotides: TGTGCCAGCAGCTTGGCCGTCTGGGCCAGCGATCAGCCCCAGCATTTT. The whole variable domain, filled in from reference TRBV5-8 and TRBJ1-5, reads EAGVTQSPTHLIKTRGQQATLRCSPISGHTSVYWYQQALGLGLQFLLWYDEGEERNRGNFPPRFSGRQFPNYSSELNVNALELEDSALYLCASSLAVWASDQPQHFGDGTRLSIL.

The chain is built from TRBV5-5 and TRBJ2-1; 9 nucleotides match TRBD2. CDR3 size: 15 residues. Germline CDR1 SGHKS, CDR2 YYEKEE (reference sequence). Trimming at V came to 3 bases and at J to 4 bases, leaving 5 bases not matched to a gene. In nucleotides, the CDR3 is TGTGCCAGCAGCTACATAGCGGGGGAATACAATGAGCAGTTCTTC. Translated, it gives CASSYIAGEYNEQFF.

The rearrangement links TRBV18 to TRBJ2-3; maybe TRBD2 (6 bases). The CDR3 contains 14 residues. Germline lookup yields CDR1 KGHSH and CDR2 LQKENI. V dropped 5 bases and J dropped 5 bases, with 14 bases sitting between them. The CDR3 DNA reads as TGTGCCAGCTCATCCCGGGAGACCCTAGATACGCAGTATTTT. It specifies CASSSRETLDTQYF.

V is TRBV19 and J is TRBJ2-1, with 9 bases matching TRBD1. The germline V gene has CDR1 LNHDA and CDR2 SQIVND (reference sequence). The V and J ends lost 3 bases and 2 bases, in that order; junction bases with no gene match: 5. The CDR3 has 16 residues. The chain's CDR3 is CASSITGTGTYNEQFF. CDR3 DNA: TGTGCCAGTAGTATTACCGGGACAGGGACCTACAATGAGCAGTTCTTC.

Of note for this clone: This same CDR3 is encoded by further DNA sequences in the sample. The chain carries TRBV4-3 and TRBJ1-4, with no clear D. Germline-derived CDR1 and CDR2 are LGHNA and YSLEER. The CDR3 sequence is 14 residues long. V was shortened by 1 base and J by 8 bases, with 11 bases between the two germline ends. This CDR3 is CASSQATEAEKLFF. For the CDR3, the DNA is TGCGCCAGCAGCCAAGCTACGGAGGCAGAAAAACTGTTTTTT.